The 26 T cell receptor beta chains reported below all come from one sample, sequenced in a study of blood T cell repertoires in COVID-19. Clones were read by immunoSEQ multiplex PCR, and TCRdb kept only the in-frame ones, dropping some. This sample has about 15,000 clones; 65% to 85% occur once, and the top ten carry approximately 15%. Source material: peripheral blood. The receptors come from a human donor in a cohort sampled during active COVID-19.

V and J are TRBV7-2 and TRBJ2-5; TRBD1 agrees at 9 bases. Germline V CDR1 and CDR2: SGHTA, FQGNSA. Trimming took 6 bases from V and 5 from J; bases not matched to a gene: 1. CDR3 length: 12 amino acids. CDR3 bases: TGTGCCAGCAGGACAGGGGGGGAGACCCAGTACTTC. This sequence encodes CASRTGGETQYF. Looking up the rest from reference TRBV7-2 and TRBJ2-5 gives the full variable domain: GAGVSQSPSNKVTEKGKDVELRCDPISGHTALYWYRQSLGQGLEFLIYFQGNSAPDKSGLPSDRFSAERTGGSVSTLTIQRTQQEDSAVYLCASRTGGETQYFGPGTRLLVL.

The rearrangement links TRBV28 to TRBJ1-2, with D possibly being TRBD1 (5 bases). Germline CDR1 and CDR2: MDHEN and SYDVKM. The length of the CDR3 is 13 residues. V was trimmed by 7 bases and J by 2 bases, leaving 11 bases between them. The CDR3 spells CASIQGGNYGYTF. In DNA form, the CDR3 reads TGTGCCAGCATTCAGGGTGGGAACTATGGCTACACCTTC.

This clone was detected once. The rearrangement joins TRBV7-2 to TRBJ2-2, with 7 bases aligning to TRBD1. V lost 9 bases and J lost 0; bases outside the gene matches: 7. The germline V gene has CDR1 SGHTA and CDR2 FQGNSA. The CDR3 length is 15 residues. CDR3 region: CASKPGQTNTGELFF. In DNA form, the CDR3 reads TGTGCCAGTAAACCGGGACAGACGAACACCGGGGAGCTGTTTTTT.

This chain connects TRBV28 to TRBJ2-1; 10 nucleotides line up with TRBD2. CDR1 MDHEN and CDR2 SYDVKM come from the germline V gene. V gave up 7 bases and J gave up 5 bases; unmatched junction bases: 8. The CDR3 spans 15 residues. The CDR3 region has the DNA TGTGCCAGCATTTCTCCGGGACTAGCGAACAATGAGCAGTTCTTC. Its translation: CASISPGLANNEQFF.

V usage is TRBV4-2 and J usage is TRBJ2-2; D ambiguous. CDR1 is LGHNA and CDR2 is YNFKEQ in the germline V gene. The germline V and J ends were trimmed by 1 base and 2 bases, with 8 bases remaining between them. This CDR3 is 15 amino acids long. The CDR3 reads CASSQAYDNTGELFF. As DNA, the CDR3 is TGTGCCAGCAGCCAAGCCTACGATAACACCGGGGAGCTGTTTTTT.

V usage is TRBV4-3 and J usage is TRBJ2-1; maybe TRBD2 (6 bases). Germline lookup yields CDR1 LGHNA and CDR2 YSLEER. This CDR3 contains 16 residues. Trimming pared 1 base from V and 0 bases from J, leaving 10 bases between. CDR3 residues: CASSQVGGSSYNEQFF. The CDR3 DNA is TGCGCCAGCAGCCAAGTCGGGGGTAGCTCCTACAATGAGCAGTTCTTC.

This chain connects TRBV28 to TRBJ2-5, with D perhaps TRBD1 (6 bases). Germline V gene data show CDR1 as MDHEN and CDR2 as SYDVKM. This CDR3 has 16 amino acids. Trimming stripped 5 bases from V and 0 bases from J, with 16 bases between. The CDR3 region is CASSEYGTTYQETQYF. The CDR3 region has the DNA TGTGCCAGCAGTGAATACGGGACAACGTACCAAGAGACCCAGTACTTC.

V and J are TRBV7-8 and TRBJ2-7; 7 positions agree with TRBD1. Germline V lookup: CDR1 SGHVS, CDR2 FQNEAQ. Unmatched junction bases numbered 5, after V lost 6 bases and J lost 6 bases. The CDR3 covers 12 residues. CDR3 sequence reads: CASRHRGGEQYF. CDR3 nucleotide sequence: TGTGCCAGCAGACACAGGGGTGGCGAGCAGTACTTC.

This clone came up a few times. CDR3 loop: CASRRSRAQPQHF. Written as DNA, the CDR3 is TGTGCCAGTAGGCGCTCCAGGGCCCAGCCCCAGCATTTT. This chain connects TRBV19 to TRBJ1-5, with D perhaps TRBD1 (5 bases). The length of the CDR3 is 13 residues. V was shortened by 6 bases and J by 7 bases, with 13 bases between the two germline ends. The germline V gene has CDR1 LNHDA and CDR2 SQIVND (reference sequence).

This rearrangement joins TRBV3-1 (or the pseudogene TRBV3-2) to TRBJ1-2; D perhaps matches TRBD1 (6 bases). The ends were cut back, 2 bases at V and 8 bases at J, with 9 bases in the middle. CDR1 and CDR2 from the germline V gene are LGHDT and YNNKEL (reference sequence). The CDR3 sequence is 12 residues long. Written as DNA, the CDR3 is TGTGCCAGCAGCCAACAAACAGGGGGCTACACCTTC. Translating gives CASSQQTGGYTF.

J is TRBJ2-1 and V is TRBV7-9, with no clear D. The V end lost 2 bases, the J end lost 10 bases, and 15 bases lay between the germline ends. This CDR3 has 14 amino acids. Germline CDR1 reads SEHNR; CDR2 reads FQNEAQ (reference sequence). CDR3 in DNA: TGTGCCAGCAGCTTACCTTCGGCAGCAGGAGAGCAGTTCTTC. Translating gives CASSLPSAAGEQFF.

Relative to its sample, this clone is large. The chain couples TRBV27 to TRBJ1-6; weak D call: TRBD1 (5 bases). This CDR3 has 15 residues. Trimming left V 3 bases short and J 8 bases short, with 14 bases between. Germline CDR1 MNHEY, CDR2 SMNVEV (reference sequence). The CDR3 DNA sequence: TGTGCCAGCAGTTTTTATAGGCAGGGTTATTCACCCCTCCACTTT. Its translation: CASSFYRQGYSPLHF.

The V and J genes are TRBV28 and TRBJ1-3; D gene unclear. V shed 7 bases and J shed 4 bases, with 11 bases lying between them. The CDR3 length is 13 residues. In germline, CDR1 is MDHEN, CDR2 SYDVKM. CDR3: CASTLSWGNTIYF. The CDR3 DNA sequence: TGTGCCAGCACCCTATCCTGGGGAAACACCATATATTTT.

The gene calls are TRBV6-1 and TRBJ1-2; D may be TRBD1 (5 bases). V was pared by 0 bases and J by 7 bases, with 12 bases between. Germline CDR1 and CDR2: MNHNS and SASEGT. There are 14 residues in the CDR3. In nucleotides, the CDR3 is TGTGCCAGCAGTGAAGCAGGGGAAGGTTTTGGCTACACCTTC. Amino acids: CASSEAGEGFGYTF.

The rearrangement uses TRBV5-1 and TRBJ2-3; no firm D call. Germline CDR1 is SGHRS and CDR2 is YFSETQ. Trimming stripped 4 bases from V and 6 bases from J, with 21 bases between. CDR3 length: 16 residues. The DNA of the CDR3 is TGCGCCAGCAGCACCGGAGCGTTATCGCCTCAGGATACGCAGTATTTT. Its protein product is CASSTGALSPQDTQYF.

The rearrangement links TRBV28 to TRBJ2-2; D is uncertain. The V end was cut by 5 bases, the J end by 6 bases, with 13 bases between. The CDR3 totals 14 residues. Per germline, CDR1 MDHEN and CDR2 SYDVKM. The CDR3 coding sequence is TGTGCCAGCAGTCCCCCAAGCGAGGCCGGGGAGCTGTTTTTT. Translation gives CASSPPSEAGELFF.

V and J are TRBV4-3 and TRBJ2-1; 8 bases are a match to TRBD2. The CDR3 is 16 amino acids. The ends lost 0 bases at V and 3 bases at J; junction bases unmatched: 4. CDR1 and CDR2 (germline): LGHNA, YSLEER. The CDR3 nucleotides are TGCGCCAGCAGCCAAGAATTCCTAGCGGGCTACAATGAGCAGTTCTTC. Protein sequence: CASSQEFLAGYNEQFF.

The rearrangement links TRBV7-2 to TRBJ2-7; D possibly corresponds to TRBD2 (5 bases). Trimming pared 5 bases from V and 1 base from J, leaving 15 bases between. Germline V gives CDR1 SGHTA, CDR2 FQGNSA. This CDR3 is built from 15 residues. The CDR3 here is CASSRTDFTSYEQYF. As DNA, the CDR3 is TGTGCCAGCAGCAGGACGGACTTCACTTCCTACGAGCAGTACTTC.

V gene TRBV25-1 combines with J gene TRBJ2-1, with 14 bases fitting TRBD2. This CDR3 has 16 amino acids. V shed 4 bases, J shed 9 bases, and the junction held 8 bases outside the gene matches. Germline values: CDR1 MGHDK, CDR2 SYGVNS. Here the CDR3 reads CASSGLGLAGVSEQFF. CDR3 in DNA: TGTGCCAGCAGTGGATTGGGACTAGCGGGAGTTAGTGAGCAGTTCTTC.

The rearrangement links TRBV12-3 or TRBV12-4 to TRBJ1-2; 10 bases are shared with TRBD1. J gave up 5 bases and V 6 bases, and 3 bases lay outside the gene matches. The CDR3 has 13 amino acids. The CDR3 bases are TGTGCCAGCAGACCGGGACAGGGGTATGGCTACACCTTC. Its translation: CASRPGQGYGYTF.

V gene TRBV7-9 combines with J gene TRBJ1-1; D not certain. The germline V and J ends were trimmed by 5 bases and 1 base, with 5 bases remaining between them. This CDR3 comprises 12 residues. The germline CDR1 and CDR2 sequences are SEHNR and FQNEAQ (reference sequence). CDR3 nucleotide sequence: TGTGCCAGCAGCACAGAGAACACTGAAGCTTTCTTT. As protein: CASSTENTEAFF.

The rearrangement links TRBV3-1 (or the pseudogene TRBV3-2) to TRBJ2-7; 7 bases are a match to TRBD1. CDR3 length: 15 residues. CDR1 LGHDT and CDR2 YNNKEL come from the germline V gene (reference sequence). After removal of 4 bases from V and 0 bases from J, the junction contained 6 bases not matched to a gene. CDR3 protein: CASSPGQLSSYEQYF. The CDR3, as DNA: TGTGCCAGCAGCCCGGGACAGCTTAGCTCCTACGAGCAGTACTTC.

This sequence joins TRBV29-1 and TRBJ2-7; 7 bases fit TRBD1. This CDR3 is 12 amino acids long. Germline CDR1 reads SQVTM; CDR2 reads ANQGSEA. V lost 1 base and J lost 3; bases outside the gene matches: 0. CDR3 sequence (DNA): TGCAGCGTTGAAGGACAGGGCTACGAGCAGTACTTC. Its translation is CSVEGQGYEQYF.

This sequence joins TRBV6-5 and TRBJ1-2; D is perhaps TRBD1 (6 bases). Germline CDR1 reads MNHEY; CDR2 reads SVGAGI. V was clipped by 5 bases and J by 12 bases, with 13 bases between them. CDR3 size: 11 residues. The CDR3 loop is CASSMGHPDTF. The CDR3 nucleotides are TGTGCCAGCAGTATGGGACATCCAGACACCTTC.

The chain links TRBV19 to TRBJ2-5; 9 bases line up with TRBD1. The CDR3 is 14 residues long. Looked up from germline, CDR1 is LNHDA and CDR2 is SQIVND (reference sequence). With 5 bases clipped from V and 1 base from J, the junction kept 2 bases outside the gene matches. The CDR3 loop is CASSGQGFQETQYF. The CDR3 coding sequence is TGTGCCAGTAGTGGACAGGGGTTCCAAGAGACCCAGTACTTC.

On this clone itself: The sample holds other DNA sequences that translate to the same CDR3. The chain couples TRBV7-9 to TRBJ2-2; D is undetermined. The CDR3 is 10 amino acids. Looked up from germline, CDR1 is SEHNR and CDR2 is FQNEAQ (reference sequence). V lost 10 bases, J lost 6 bases, and 6 bases lay in between. The CDR3 DNA is TGTGCCACCCTATCCGGGGAGCTGTTTTTT. Translating gives CATLSGELFF.